Presented here are 8 T cell receptor beta chains from one specimen sequenced in a study of cytomegalovirus exposure and HLA in healthy donors. In the PCR, 60 Vbeta and 13 Jbeta primers were used. Assay used: immunoSEQ multiplex PCR; TCRdb lists only in-frame clones, some missing. The sample holds fewer than 65,000 clones, approximately 80% seen once. The specimen was PBMCs. The source is a woman between 35 and 50 years old in good health and CMV-seropositive.

The genes are TRBV5-1 and TRBJ2-6; no clear D. The germline V and J ends were trimmed by 4 bases and 4 bases, with 9 bases remaining between them. The germline V gene encodes CDR1 SGHRS and CDR2 YFSETQ. This CDR3 is built from 14 residues. In DNA form, the CDR3 reads TGCGCCAGCAGCCCCCCCTTGGGGGCCAACGTCCTGACTTTC. Translation gives CASSPPLGANVLTF.

The chain has TRBV7-2 and TRBJ2-7; 8 bases agree with TRBD1. Germline values: CDR1 SGHTA, CDR2 FQGNSA. V was clipped by 2 bases and J by 1 base; unmatched bases: 1. The length of the CDR3 is 14 residues. The CDR3 region is CASSLRDRSYEQYF. CDR3 coding DNA: TGTGCCAGCAGCTTAAGGGACAGGTCCTACGAGCAGTACTTC. Drawing the rest from reference TRBV7-2 and TRBJ2-7, the complete variable domain is GAGVSQSPSNKVTEKGKDVELRCDPISGHTALYWYRQSLGQGLEFLIYFQGNSAPDKSGLPSDRFSAERTGGSVSTLTIQRTQQEDSAVYLCASSLRDRSYEQYFGPGTRLTVT.

This clone was seen a handful of times. The V gene is TRBV7-9, the J gene TRBJ1-1, with D possibly matching TRBD1 (5 bases). V gave up 1 base and J gave up 3 bases, with 9 bases separating them. CDR3 length equals 14 residues. Germline V gene sequence: CDR1 SEHNR, CDR2 FQNEAQ (reference sequence). CDR3 sequence: CASSLGGAHTEAFF. CDR3 in DNA: TGTGCCAGCAGCTTAGGTGGGGCTCACACTGAAGCTTTCTTT.

V usage is TRBV27 and J usage is TRBJ2-1; TRBD2 matches at 7 bases. CDR3 length equals 12 residues. Germline V gene lookup returns CDR1 MNHEY and CDR2 SMNVEV (reference sequence). Germline trimming cut 6 bases from V and 8 bases from J; bases unmatched to any gene: 4. This CDR3 reads CASRGGFHEQFF. The CDR3 nucleotides are TGTGCCAGCAGGGGGGGGTTCCATGAGCAGTTCTTC.

This chain connects TRBV20-1 to TRBJ1-1; D ambiguous. The V and J ends lost 2 bases and 8 bases respectively, with 9 bases between them. The CDR3 is 11 amino acids. Germline CDR1 and CDR2: DFQATT and SNEGSKA (reference sequence). This chain's CDR3 is CSARRRVEAFF. In nucleotides, the CDR3 is TGCAGTGCTAGAAGGAGGGTAGAAGCTTTCTTT.

The rearrangement uses TRBV29-1 and TRBJ1-1, with D maybe TRBD1 (5 bases). CDR3 length: 14 residues. With 7 bases removed from V and 3 bases from J, the gap between germline ends came to 18 bases. Looked up from germline, CDR1 is SQVTM and CDR2 is ANQGSEA. CDR3 DNA sequence: TGCAGCGCTCGAGCGGGCAGGGAGGACACTGAAGCTTTCTTT. Translating gives CSARAGREDTEAFF.

This rearrangement joins TRBV7-2 to TRBJ1-1; D perhaps matches TRBD1 (5 bases). The CDR3 has 14 residues. In germline, CDR1 is SGHTA, CDR2 FQGNSA. V was pared by 3 bases and J by 1 base, with 9 bases between. CDR3 region: CASSFGGWNTEAFF. The CDR3 nucleotides are TGTGCCAGCAGCTTCGGGGGGTGGAACACTGAAGCTTTCTTT.

The J gene is TRBJ2-2, the V gene TRBV6-5, with no clear D. This CDR3 comprises 15 residues. CDR1 is MNHEY and CDR2 is SVGAGI in the germline V gene. Trimming pared 0 bases from V and 2 bases from J, leaving 7 bases between. For the CDR3, the DNA is TGTGCCAGCAGTTACTCGTTTACTAACACCGGGGAGCTGTTTTTT. Its translation is CASSYSFTNTGELFF.